One T cell receptor beta chain is described in this entry. These data originate in a study of blood T cell repertoires in COVID-19. In the study overall: There were acute and convalescent COVID-19 samples, and they came from the United States, Italy and Spain.

The length of the CDR3 is 13 residues. V was cut by 6 bases and J by 3 bases, with 9 bases left in between. Germline CDR1 is SGHTA and CDR2 is FQGTGA. Profiled with immunoSEQ multiplex PCR; TCRdb holds only in-frame clones, not every one. The sample contains under 250,000 clones, about nine tenths of which appear only once. The sequenced material came from peripheral blood. The rearrangement links TRBV7-3 to TRBJ2-1; D is possibly TRBD2 (5 bases). The clonotype comes from a man aged 50-60 years with COVID-19, enrolled during active disease. The CDR3: CASRLTSYNEQFF. CDR3 bases: TGTGCCAGCAGACTAACTAGCTACAATGAGCAGTTCTTC.